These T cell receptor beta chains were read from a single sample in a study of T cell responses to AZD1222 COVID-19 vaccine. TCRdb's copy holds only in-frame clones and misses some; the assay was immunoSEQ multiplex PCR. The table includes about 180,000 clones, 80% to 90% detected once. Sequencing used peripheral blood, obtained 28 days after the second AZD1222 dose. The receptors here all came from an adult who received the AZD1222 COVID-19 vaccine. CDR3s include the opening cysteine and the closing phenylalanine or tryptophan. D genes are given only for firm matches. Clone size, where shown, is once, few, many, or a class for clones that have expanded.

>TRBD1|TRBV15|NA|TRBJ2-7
CATSRTGGSSYEQYF
TGTGCCACCAGTCGAACAGGGGGAAGCTCCTACGAGCAGTACTTC
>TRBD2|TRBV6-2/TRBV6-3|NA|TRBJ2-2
CASSLAGATNTGELFF
TGTGCCAGCAGTTTAGCGGGGGCGACGAACACCGGGGAGCTGTTTTTT
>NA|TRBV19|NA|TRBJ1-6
CASSIRGLPYNSPLHF
TGTGCCAGTAGTATCCGAGGATTGCCCTATAATTCACCCCTCCACTTT
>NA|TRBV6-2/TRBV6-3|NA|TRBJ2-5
CASSYSGAERETQYF
TGTGCCAGCAGTTACTCGGGGGCAGAACGAGAGACCCAGTACTTC
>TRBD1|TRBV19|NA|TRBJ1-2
CASSTSGGFGYTF
TGTGCCAGTAGTACGTCAGGGGGCTTTGGCTACACCTTC
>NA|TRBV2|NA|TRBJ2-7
CARNADVSSYEQYF
TGTGCCAGAAACGCGGACGTCTCCTCCTACGAGCAGTACTTC
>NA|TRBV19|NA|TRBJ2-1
CASTQKGSSYNEQFF
TGTGCCAGTACTCAAAAAGGGTCCTCCTACAATGAGCAGTTCTTC
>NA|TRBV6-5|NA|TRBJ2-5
CASRDGHWETQYF
TGTGCCAGCAGAGACGGACATTGGGAGACCCAGTACTTC
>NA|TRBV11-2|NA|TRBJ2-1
CASSLDLQRQFF
TGTGCCAGCAGCTTAGATCTCCAAAGGCAGTTCTTC
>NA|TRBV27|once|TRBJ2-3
CASSRPDRGTDTQYF
TGTGCCAGCAGTAGACCGGACAGAGGCACAGATACGCAGTATTTT
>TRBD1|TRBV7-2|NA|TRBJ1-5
CASSPRTGEGQPQHF
TGTGCCAGCAGCCCTCGGACAGGGGAGGGTCAGCCCCAGCATTTT
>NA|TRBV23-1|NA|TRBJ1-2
CASNLEQGEYTNYGYTF
TGCGCCAGCAACCTTGAACAGGGAGAATACACTAACTATGGCTACACCTTC
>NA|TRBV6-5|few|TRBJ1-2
CASTPSGLGGYTF
TGTGCCAGCACCCCATCCGGGCTCGGAGGCTACACCTTC
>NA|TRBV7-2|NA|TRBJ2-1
CASSARQAASHEQFF
TGTGCCAGCAGCGCCCGGCAGGCCGCCAGCCATGAGCAGTTCTTC
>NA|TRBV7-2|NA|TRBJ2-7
CASSFNSGSYEQYF
TGTGCCAGCAGCTTTAATAGCGGATCCTACGAGCAGTACTTC
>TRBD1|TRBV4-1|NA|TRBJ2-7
CASSHDGQGAREQYF
TGCGCCAGCAGCCACGACGGACAGGGGGCGCGAGAGCAGTACTTC
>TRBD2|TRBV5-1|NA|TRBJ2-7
CASSARAGGGNEQYF
TGCGCCAGCAGCGCCCGAGCGGGGGGCGGGAACGAGCAGTACTTC
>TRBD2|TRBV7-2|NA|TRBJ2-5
CASSPRGLAYSQETQYF
TGTGCCAGCAGCCCCCGGGGACTAGCGTATTCCCAAGAGACCCAGTACTTC
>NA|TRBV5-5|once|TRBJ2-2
CASSLGGLGELFF
TGTGCCAGCAGCTTGGGGGGTCTCGGGGAGCTGTTTTTT
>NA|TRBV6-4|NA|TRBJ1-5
CASSEDRNQPQHF
TGTGCCAGCAGTGAGGACCGCAATCAGCCCCAGCATTTT
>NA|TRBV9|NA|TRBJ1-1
CASSVAGRGPEAFF
TGTGCCAGCAGCGTAGCTGGTAGGGGACCTGAAGCTTTCTTT
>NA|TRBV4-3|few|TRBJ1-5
CASSQEVGALESGNQPQHF
TGCGCCAGCAGCCAAGAAGTAGGGGCCCTTGAAAGTGGCAATCAGCCCCAGCATTTT
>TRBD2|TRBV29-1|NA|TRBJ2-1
CSVHGTSGFNEQFF
TGCAGCGTTCACGGGACTAGCGGTTTCAATGAGCAGTTCTTC
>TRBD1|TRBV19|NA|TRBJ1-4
CASSIEPGQKLFF
TGTGCCAGTAGTATAGAACCGGGACAGAAACTGTTTTTT
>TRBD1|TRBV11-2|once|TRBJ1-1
CASSARQGRNTEAFF
TGTGCCAGCAGCGCCAGACAGGGGCGGAACACTGAAGCTTTCTTT
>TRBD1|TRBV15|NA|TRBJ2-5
CATSRVATGAETQYF
TGTGCCACCAGCCGAGTGGCTACAGGGGCCGAGACCCAGTACTTC
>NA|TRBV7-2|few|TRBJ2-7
CASSLALQLEQYF
TGTGCCAGCAGCTTAGCGCTCCAGTTAGAGCAGTACTTC
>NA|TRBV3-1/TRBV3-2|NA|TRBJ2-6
CASSQGGLSGANVLTF
TGTGCCAGCAGCCAAGGGGGACTTTCCGGGGCCAACGTCCTGACTTTC
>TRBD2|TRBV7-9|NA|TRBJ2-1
CASRINTGTRFYNEQFF
TGTGCCAGCAGGATTAACACCGGGACTAGATTTTACAATGAGCAGTTCTTC
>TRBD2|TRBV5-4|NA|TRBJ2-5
CASSPRLAGQETQYF
TGTGCCAGCAGCCCCCGACTAGCGGGGCAAGAGACCCAGTACTTC
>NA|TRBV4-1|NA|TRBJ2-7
CASSQEKKGEVARGYEQYF
TGCGCCAGCAGCCAAGAGAAAAAAGGGGAGGTAGCTCGGGGCTACGAGCAGTACTTC
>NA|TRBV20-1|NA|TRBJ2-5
CSASRQGYPSTQYF
TGCAGTGCTAGTAGGCAGGGATACCCATCGACCCAGTACTTC
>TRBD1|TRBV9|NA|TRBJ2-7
CASSSGQKSYEQYF
TGTGCCAGCAGCTCGGGACAGAAATCCTACGAGCAGTACTTC
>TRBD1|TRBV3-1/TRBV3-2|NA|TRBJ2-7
CASSQYRDRVLLVYEQYF
TGTGCCAGCAGCCAGTACCGGGACAGGGTTTTGTTAGTCTACGAGCAGTACTTC
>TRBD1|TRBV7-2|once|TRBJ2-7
CASSLETGTDYEQYF
TGTGCCAGCAGCTTAGAGACTGGGACAGACTACGAGCAGTACTTC
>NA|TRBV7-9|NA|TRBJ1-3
CASSLVGSSRDTIYF
TGTGCCAGCAGCTTAGTCGGGAGTTCTCGGGACACCATATATTTT
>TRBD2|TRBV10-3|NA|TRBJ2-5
CAISVASGVRQETQYF
TGTGCCATCAGTGTGGCTAGCGGGGTGAGACAAGAGACCCAGTACTTC
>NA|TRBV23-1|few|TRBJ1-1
CASSQSRAGRSNTEAFF
TGCGCCAGCAGTCAATCGCGGGCAGGGAGGTCGAACACTGAAGCTTTCTTT
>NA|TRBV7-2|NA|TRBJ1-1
CASSTGWRTEAFF
TGTGCCAGCAGTACAGGGTGGAGGACTGAAGCTTTCTTT
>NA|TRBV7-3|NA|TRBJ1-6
CASSLNPGVNSPLHF
TGTGCCAGCAGCTTAAATCCCGGGGTCAATTCACCCCTCCACTTT
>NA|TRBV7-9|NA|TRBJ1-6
CASSPQSNSPLHF
TGTGCCAGCAGCCCGCAAAGTAATTCACCCCTCCACTTT
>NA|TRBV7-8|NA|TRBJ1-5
CASSPTGAVRNQPQHF
TGTGCCAGCAGCCCAACCGGGGCAGTACGCAATCAGCCCCAGCATTTT
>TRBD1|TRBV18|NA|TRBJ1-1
CASSLGTGGTEAFF
TGTGCCAGCTCACTCGGGACAGGGGGCACTGAAGCTTTCTTT
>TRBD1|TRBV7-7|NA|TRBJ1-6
CASSLQRDRRHLHF
TGTGCTAGCAGCTTACAACGGGACAGGCGCCACCTCCACTTT
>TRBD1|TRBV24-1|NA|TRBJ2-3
CATSVGQGAADTQYF
TGTGCCACCAGTGTGGGACAGGGGGCCGCAGATACGCAGTATTTT
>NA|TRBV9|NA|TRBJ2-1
CASSVGTGSHNEQFF
TGTGCCAGCAGCGTAGGTACAGGGTCACACAATGAGCAGTTCTTC
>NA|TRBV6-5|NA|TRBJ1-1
CASSFGGGNTEAFF
TGTGCCAGCAGTTTTGGGGGGGGAAACACTGAAGCTTTCTTT
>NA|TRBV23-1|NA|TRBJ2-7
CAGGLCSSYEQYF
TGCGCCGGGGGATTGTGCAGCTCCTACGAGCAGTACTTC
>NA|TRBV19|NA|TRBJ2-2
CASSISQNTGELFF
TGTGCCAGTAGTATTTCACAGAACACCGGGGAGCTGTTTTTT
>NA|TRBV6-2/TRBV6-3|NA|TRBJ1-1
CASSYSTENAEAFF
TGTGCCAGCAGTTACTCGACCGAGAACGCTGAAGCTTTCTTT
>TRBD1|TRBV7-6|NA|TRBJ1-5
CASSLGQGTQPQHF
TGTGCCAGCAGCTTGGGACAGGGGACTCAGCCCCAGCATTTT
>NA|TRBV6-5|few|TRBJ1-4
CASSSAGLTTNEKLFF
TGTGCCAGCAGTTCAGCGGGACTTACGACTAATGAAAAACTGTTTTTT